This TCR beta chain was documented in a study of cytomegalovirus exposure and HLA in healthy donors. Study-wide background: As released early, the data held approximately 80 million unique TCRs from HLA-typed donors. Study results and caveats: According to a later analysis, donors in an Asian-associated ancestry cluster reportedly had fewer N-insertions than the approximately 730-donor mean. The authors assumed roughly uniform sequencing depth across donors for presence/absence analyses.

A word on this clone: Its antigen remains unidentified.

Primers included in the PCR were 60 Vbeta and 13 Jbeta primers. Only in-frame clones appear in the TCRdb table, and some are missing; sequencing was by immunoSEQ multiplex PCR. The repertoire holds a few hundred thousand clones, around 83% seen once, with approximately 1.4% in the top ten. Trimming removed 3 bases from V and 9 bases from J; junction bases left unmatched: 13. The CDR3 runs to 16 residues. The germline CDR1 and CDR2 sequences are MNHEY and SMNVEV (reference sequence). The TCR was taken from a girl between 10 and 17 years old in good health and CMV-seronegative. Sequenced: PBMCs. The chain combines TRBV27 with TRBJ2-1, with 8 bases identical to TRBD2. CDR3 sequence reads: CASSLTSSGGGPEQFF. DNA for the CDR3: TGTGCCAGCAGTTTGACGTCCAGCGGGGGAGGGCCTGAGCAGTTCTTC.